These 23 T cell receptor beta chains were sequenced from one sample in a study of identical twins (dated by TCRdb to the mid-2010s). Library preparation employed 5' RACE. The run used an Illumina HiSeq 2000. TCRdb redid the processing of the public reads, applying fastp at Q25 and MiXCR, and retained in-frame beta chains. Each CDR3 protein appears once, grouped with its most common genes and DNA. Within this sample are about 690,000 distinct CDR3 sequences, with approximately 22% of them counted one time only. Approximately 4.3% of the sample rests with the top ten. This same sample was also part of a study on T cells expressing NK-cell markers.

Source material: PBMCs. The receptors come from a woman aged 18-29 years in good health.

This clonotype was recorded a few times. J is TRBJ2-3 and V is TRBV10-3; possibly TRBD1 or TRBD2 for D (7 bases each). Germline CDR1 ENHRY, CDR2 SYGVKD. The CDR3 is 16 residues long. V was trimmed by 5 bases and J by 4 bases, leaving 19 bases between them. The CDR3 DNA reads TGTGCCATCAGTAAGCGGGACAGCTCCATCGCAGATACGCAGTATTTT. Translation: CAISKRDSSIADTQYF.

The chain couples TRBV20-1 to TRBJ2-2; D remains ambiguous. Germline CDR1 and CDR2: DFQATT and SNEGSKA (reference sequence). Trimming left V 4 bases short and J 3 bases short, with 3 bases between. The CDR3 is made up of 11 amino acids. The CDR3, as DNA: TGCAGTGCTACAGACACCGGGGAGCTGTTTTTT. This codes for CSATDTGELFF.

The chain employs TRBV20-1 and TRBJ2-3; no definite D call. The CDR3 spans 14 residues. The V end lost 3 bases, the J end lost 4 bases, and 14 bases lay between the germline ends. Germline CDR1 DFQATT, CDR2 SNEGSKA (reference sequence). The DNA for the CDR3 is TGCAGTGCTAGCCGAACACCATCACCAGATACGCAGTATTTT. Translating it yields CSASRTPSPDTQYF.

This clonotype was found a few times. The chain joins TRBV12-3 or TRBV12-4 to TRBJ1-2; TRBD1 matches 8 bases. J was trimmed by 0 bases and V by 1 base; bases with no gene match: 4. The CDR3 extends over 16 amino acids. CDR3 region: CASSLGGQATNYGYTF. The CDR3 bases are TGTGCCAGCAGTTTAGGGGGACAGGCAACTAACTATGGCTACACCTTC.

The V call is TRBV5-4, the J call TRBJ1-6; D is perhaps TRBD1 (5 bases). Trimming took off 1 base at V and 6 bases at J, with 8 bases between the two ends. Germline values: CDR1 SGHNT, CDR2 YYREEE (reference sequence). This CDR3 region has 14 residues. The CDR3 DNA reads TGTGCCAGCAGCTTGAGTGGGGGTAATTCACCCCTCCACTTT. Protein product: CASSLSGGNSPLHF.

The chain employs TRBV9 and TRBJ2-2; D uncertain. Trimming removed 2 bases from V and 5 bases from J, with 16 bases in between. Germline V gives CDR1 SGDLS, CDR2 YYNGEE. The CDR3 contains 16 residues. The CDR3 region has the DNA TGTGCCAGCAGCGTCTATTCCCACCTGGGGACCGGGGAGCTGTTTTTT. Translating it yields CASSVYSHLGTGELFF. Drawing the rest from reference TRBV9 and TRBJ2-2, the complete variable domain is DSGVTQTPKHLITATGQRVTLRCSPRSGDLSVYWYQQSLDQGLQFLIQYYNGEERAKGNILERFSAQQFPDLHSELNLSSLELGDSALYFCASSVYSHLGTGELFFGEGSRLTVL.

This clonotype was observed many times. The J gene is TRBJ2-5, the V gene TRBV7-9, with a tentative D call TRBD1 (6 bases). The CDR3 has 14 amino acids. Trimming stripped 2 bases from V and 3 bases from J, with 10 bases between. Germline CDR1 and CDR2: SEHNR and FQNEAQ (reference sequence). The CDR3 loop is CASSLFAGEETQYF. The CDR3 bases are TGTGCCAGCAGCTTATTCGCAGGGGAAGAGACCCAGTACTTC.

This clonotype was counted only a few times. This chain connects TRBV10-3 to TRBJ2-1; possibly TRBD2 for D (5 bases). This CDR3 region has 13 residues. V gave up 3 bases and J gave up 6 bases, with 9 bases separating them. The germline gives CDR1 ENHRY, CDR2 SYGVKD. CDR3 residues: CAISERETNEQFF. CDR3 DNA: TGTGCCATCAGTGAAAGGGAGACCAATGAGCAGTTCTTC.

The table lists this clonotype with many counts. The chain combines TRBV20-1 with TRBJ2-1; the D is unclear. V shed 0 bases and J shed 8 bases, with 8 bases lying between them. The CDR3 has 12 residues. CDR1 is DFQATT, CDR2 SNEGSKA, per germline (reference sequence). CDR3 region: CSARDTTDEQFF. Written as DNA, the CDR3 is TGCAGTGCTAGAGATACAACCGATGAGCAGTTCTTC.

There are a few counts of this clonotype. This rearrangement joins TRBV24-1 to TRBJ2-3, with D perhaps TRBD1 or TRBD2 (5 bases each). Looked up from germline, CDR1 is KGHDR and CDR2 is SFDVKD. Trimming removed 4 bases from V and 1 base from J, with 17 bases in between. The CDR3 spans 17 residues. DNA for the CDR3: TGTGCCACCAGTGACCCCTCTGGTCTGGGGGGCACAGATACGCAGTATTTT. This encodes CATSDPSGLGGTDTQYF.

The V gene is TRBV20-1, the J gene TRBJ2-5; possibly TRBD2 for D (6 bases). Germline V gives CDR1 DFQATT, CDR2 SNEGSKA (reference sequence). The CDR3 consists of 11 residues. In nucleotides, the CDR3 is TGCAGCGCGACTAGAGAAGAGACCCAGTACTTC. This codes for CSATREETQYF.

This clonotype appeared many times. V and J are TRBV12-3 or TRBV12-4 and TRBJ2-7; unclear D gene. The CDR3 extends over 12 amino acids. Trimming pared 3 bases from V and 4 bases from J, leaving 7 bases between. The CDR3 sequence is CASSFAGYEQYF. The CDR3 region has the DNA TGTGCCAGCAGTTTCGCCGGATACGAGCAGTACTTC.

The chain joins TRBV29-1 to TRBJ1-1; possible D gene TRBD1, 6 bases. This CDR3 has 13 residues. Germline lookup yields CDR1 SQVTM and CDR2 ANQGSEA. Trimming shortened V by 3 bases and J by 1 base, and 9 bases separated the two germline ends. The CDR3 spells CSVDRGGNTEAFF. The DNA of the CDR3 is TGCAGCGTTGACAGGGGTGGGAACACTGAAGCTTTCTTT.

The chain carries TRBV7-9 and TRBJ1-4, with D possibly TRBD1 on 5 matching bases. V was shortened by 5 bases and J by 6 bases, with 16 bases between the two germline ends. The CDR3 totals 15 residues. Per germline, CDR1 SEHNR and CDR2 FQNEAQ (reference sequence). CDR3 in amino acids: CASSLGSGRDEKLFF. As DNA, the CDR3 is TGTGCCAGCAGCCTAGGGTCGGGGCGCGATGAAAAACTGTTTTTT. Supplemented by reference TRBV7-9 and TRBJ1-4, the full variable domain reads DTGVSQNPRHKITKRGQNVTFRCDPISEHNRLYWYRQTLGQGPEFLTYFQNEAQLEKSRLLSDRFSAERPKGSFSTLEIQRTEQGDSAMYLCASSLGSGRDEKLFFGSGTQLSVL.

Only a few counts were recorded for this clonotype. The gene calls are TRBV5-1 and TRBJ2-3; 7 bases are a match to TRBD1. CDR1 and CDR2 from the germline V gene are SGHRS and YFSETQ. The CDR3 spans 19 residues. Unmatched junction bases numbered 13, after V lost 0 bases and J lost 0 bases. CDR3 in DNA: TGCGCCAGCAGCTTGGGAAACGCTAACAGGGGAGTCAGCACAGATACGCAGTATTTT. Translation: CASSLGNANRGVSTDTQYF.

This clonotype was observed at least ten times. The V and J genes are TRBV6-5 and TRBJ2-7, with a tentative D call TRBD2 (5 bases). The CDR3 has 13 residues. Per germline, CDR1 MNHEY and CDR2 SVGAGI. Trimming removed 2 bases from V and 5 bases from J, with 10 bases in between. DNA of the CDR3: TGTGCCAGCAGTTACAGCGGTTCCCACGAGCAGTACTTC. Residues: CASSYSGSHEQYF.

V and J are TRBV7-9 and TRBJ2-6, with unresolved D. The germline CDR1 and CDR2 sequences are SEHNR and FQNEAQ (reference sequence). This CDR3 is built from 15 residues. V lost 5 bases and J 0 bases, leaving 8 bases between the germline ends. CDR3 sequence: CASSGRNSGANVLTF. The CDR3, as DNA: TGTGCCAGCAGCGGTCGGAACTCTGGGGCCAACGTCCTGACTTTC.

This clonotype was picked up a small number of times. The V gene is TRBV6-1, the J gene TRBJ2-2; D perhaps matches TRBD2 (6 bases). Germline V gives CDR1 MNHNS, CDR2 SASEGT. The V end was cut by 6 bases, the J end by 3 bases, with 17 bases between. CDR3 length equals 16 residues. CDR3 DNA sequence: TGTGCCAGCAGGGGGAGGCTCGGGGAGGACACCGGGGAGCTGTTTTTT. This codes for CASRGRLGEDTGELFF.

The chain uses TRBV5-1 and TRBJ2-3, with 11 bases aligning to TRBD2. The CDR3 has 19 residues. V gave up 0 bases and J gave up 4 bases; unmatched junction bases: 13. Germline V lookup: CDR1 SGHRS, CDR2 YFSETQ. CDR3 protein: CASSLVRGSGGAGSDTQYF. CDR3 bases: TGCGCCAGCAGCTTGGTTCGGGGTAGCGGGGGGGCCGGGTCAGATACGCAGTATTTT.

This chain uses TRBV20-1 with TRBJ2-1; D may be TRBD1 (5 bases). V was shortened by 0 bases and J by 7 bases, with 16 bases between the two germline ends. The CDR3 has 15 residues. Germline CDR1 is DFQATT and CDR2 is SNEGSKA (reference sequence). DNA for the CDR3: TGCAGTGCTAGAGAGGTGACAGCTTTGCGTAATGAGCAGTTCTTC. Translated, it gives CSAREVTALRNEQFF.

The chain combines TRBV12-3 or TRBV12-4 with TRBJ1-6; TRBD1 might be the D (5 bases). Between the trimmed V and J ends, which lost 5 bases and 6 bases, there was a span of 11 bases. This CDR3 has 14 residues. Written as DNA, the CDR3 is TGTGCCAGCAGTCCGGGACGGATTAATTCACCCCTCCACTTT. Translating gives CASSPGRINSPLHF.

This clonotype was counted between two and nine times. This chain uses TRBV5-1 with TRBJ2-5; a weak D match, TRBD1 (5 bases). CDR3 size: 11 residues. V lost 5 bases to trimming and J lost 4 bases, with 6 bases between them. Germline-derived CDR1 and CDR2 are SGHRS and YFSETQ. The CDR3 nucleotides read TGCGCCAGCAGGCAGGGAGAGACCCAGTACTTC. Its translation: CASRQGETQYF.

This clonotype has only a few counts. V usage is TRBV29-1 and J usage is TRBJ2-5, with D maybe TRBD1 (5 bases). Germline CDR1 reads SQVTM; CDR2 reads ANQGSEA. Trimming took off 4 bases at V and 5 bases at J, with 8 bases between the two ends. This CDR3 region has 11 residues. Here the CDR3 DNA reads TGCAGCGTTGTTAAGGGGGAGACCCAGTACTTC. Translation: CSVVKGETQYF.